Included here is one TCR beta chain sequence, with context. Cohort 3 donors were reported recovered after two negative PCRs, clearance, or symptom resolution. V gave up 5 bases and J gave up 8 bases; unmatched junction bases: 17. Per germline, CDR1 SGHVS and CDR2 FQNEAQ. This CDR3 contains 17 residues. Repertoires were generated with immunoSEQ multiplex PCR, while TCRdb's copy carries only in-frame clones and drops some. The data contain approximately 300,000 clones, 92% of them seen just once; the ten biggest clones take up around 18%. The sample is drawn from a study of blood T cell repertoires in COVID-19. Study-level information: PBMCs, B-cell-depleted T cells, or T cells provided the cDNA or gDNA that made up the material.

The receptor was derived from a woman aged 30 to 39 who had recovered from COVID-19. V gene TRBV7-8 combines with J gene TRBJ2-1, with TRBD2 matching 8 bases. The sample consisted of PBMCs or T cells enriched from blood (not recorded which). The CDR3 sequence is CASSRNVERERVYEQFF. The CDR3, as DNA: TGTGCCAGCAGCAGAAACGTGGAGCGGGAGCGTGTCTATGAGCAGTTCTTC. Looking up the rest from reference TRBV7-8 and TRBJ2-1 gives the full variable domain: GAGVSQSPRYKVAKRGQDVALRCDPISGHVSLFWYQQALGQGPEFLTYFQNEAQLDKSGLPSDRFFAERPEGSVSTLKIQRTQQEDSAVYLCASSRNVERERVYEQFFGPGTRLTVL.